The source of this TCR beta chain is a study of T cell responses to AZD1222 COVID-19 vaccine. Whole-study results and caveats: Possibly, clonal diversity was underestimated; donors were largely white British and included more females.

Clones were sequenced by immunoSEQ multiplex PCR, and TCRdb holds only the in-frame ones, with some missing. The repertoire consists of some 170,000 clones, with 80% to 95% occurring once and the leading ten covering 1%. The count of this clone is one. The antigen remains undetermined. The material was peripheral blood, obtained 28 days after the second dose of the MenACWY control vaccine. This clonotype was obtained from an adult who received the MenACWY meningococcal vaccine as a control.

The CDR3 sequence is CASSEDGRGGNTIYF. The CDR3 DNA follows: TGTGCCAGCAGTGAGGATGGGAGGGGTGGAAACACCATATATTTT. The V gene is TRBV2, the J gene TRBJ1-3; D is perhaps TRBD1 (5 bases). The CDR3 spans 15 residues. V lost 3 bases to trimming and J lost 3 bases, with 12 bases between them. Germline V gene lookup returns CDR1 SNHLY and CDR2 FYNNEI.